Shown below are 14 T cell receptor beta chains from a single sample sequenced in a study of T cell responses to AZD1222 COVID-19 vaccine. Sequencing used immunoSEQ multiplex PCR; TCRdb keeps in-frame clones, though not all of them. The table has some 170,000 clones, 92% seen once. Sample: peripheral blood, taken 28 days after the second AZD1222 dose. These receptors originate from an adult who received the AZD1222 COVID-19 vaccine.

This rearrangement joins TRBV6-5 to TRBJ2-5; D gene uncertain. CDR1 MNHEY and CDR2 SVGAGI come from the germline V gene. The ends were cut back, 8 bases at V and 2 bases at J, with 9 bases in the middle. CDR3 length: 12 amino acids. CDR3 DNA: TGTGCCAGCCAACGGGCACAAGAGACCCAGTACTTC. Protein: CASQRAQETQYF.

In regard to this clone: One end of the junction fails to match germline, which may point to a read error. The V call is TRBV5-1, the J call TRBJ1-2, with unresolved D. The length of the CDR3 is 9 residues. The V gene's germline CDR1 is SGHRS and CDR2 YFSETQ. The CDR3 protein is CASNRQGPF. DNA of the CDR3: TGCGCCAGCAATCGACAAGGGCCCTTC.

V and J are TRBV9 and TRBJ1-2; 7 bases align to TRBD1. The CDR3 runs to 15 residues. Looked up from germline, CDR1 is SGDLS and CDR2 is YYNGEE. The J segment lost 1 base and the V segment lost 0 bases, leaving 3 bases of the junction unmatched. As DNA, the CDR3 is TGTGCCAGCAGCGTAGAGGGGGCAGTTAACTATGGCTACACCTTC. Translated, it gives CASSVEGAVNYGYTF.

The chain employs TRBV5-4 and TRBJ2-1; perhaps TRBD1 as D (5 bases). The CDR3 spans 11 residues. Germline V gene data show CDR1 as SGHNT and CDR2 as YYREEE (reference sequence). The germline V and J ends were trimmed by 7 bases and 6 bases, with 8 bases remaining between them. In DNA form, the CDR3 reads TGTGCCAGCGGGGCGGCCAATGAGCAGTTCTTC. It is translated as CASGAANEQFF. Using reference TRBV5-4 and TRBJ2-1 for the parts outside the CDR3, the full variable domain is ETGVTQSPTHLIKTRGQQVTLRCSSQSGHNTVSWYQQALGQGPQFIFQYYREEENGRGNFPPRFSGLQFPNYSSELNVNALELDDSALYLCASGAANEQFFGPGTRLTVL.

This sequence joins TRBV5-1 and TRBJ2-2; D gene uncertain. The CDR3 contains 13 residues. V was shortened by 0 bases and J by 5 bases, with 5 bases between the two germline ends. In germline, CDR1 is SGHRS, CDR2 YFSETQ. The CDR3 DNA reads TGCGCCAGCAGCTTGGTTCCTACCGGGGAGCTGTTTTTT. It is translated as CASSLVPTGELFF.

The genes are TRBV5-6 and TRBJ1-6; tentative D call: TRBD1 (6 bases). CDR1 SGHDT and CDR2 YYEEEE come from the germline V gene. CDR3 length equals 16 residues. Trimming took 0 bases from V and 14 from J, leaving 21 bases between them. The CDR3 region has the DNA TGTGCCAGCAGCTTGGTAGGGACGGGGGCGAATTGGGCCCTCCACTTT. Its translation is CASSLVGTGANWALHF.

The genes are TRBV14 and TRBJ2-1; D gene unclear. Germline V gene data show CDR1 as SGHDN and CDR2 as FVKESK. Trimming took off 4 bases at V and 6 bases at J, with 10 bases between the two ends. The CDR3 runs 13 residues. CDR3 nucleotide sequence: TGTGCCAGCAGCCCCTCTCTTCCCAATGAGCAGTTCTTC. Its translation is CASSPSLPNEQFF.

The gene calls are TRBV15 and TRBJ2-6, with D unresolved. V lost 3 bases, J lost 3 bases, and 18 bases lay in between. Germline lookup yields CDR1 LNHNV and CDR2 YYDKDF (reference sequence). The CDR3 is made up of 18 amino acids. The CDR3 nucleotides read TGTGCCACCAGCAGGGGTTTTGAGTCGGGTTTTGGGGCCAACGTCCTGACTTTC. Translation gives CATSRGFESGFGANVLTF.

The rearrangement uses TRBV15 and TRBJ1-5, with 12 bases fitting TRBD1. The CDR3 is 15 amino acids. The germline V gene encodes CDR1 LNHNV and CDR2 YYDKDF (reference sequence). V lost 5 bases, J lost 6 bases, and 5 bases stayed unmatched. In DNA form, the CDR3 reads TGTGCCACCAGCCCGGGGACAGGGGGCGTTCAGCCCCAGCATTTT. It translates to CATSPGTGGVQPQHF. The variable domain in full, completed from reference TRBV15 and TRBJ1-5, reads DAMVIQNPRYQVTQFGKPVTLSCSQTLNHNVMYWYQQKSSQAPKLLFHYYDKDFNNEADTPDNFQSRRPNTSFCFLDIRSPGLGDTAMYLCATSPGTGGVQPQHFGDGTRLSIL.

The DNA for the CDR3 is TGCGCCAGCAGCTCAAACAGGGGAAACGGGGAGCTGTTTTTT. This sequence encodes CASSSNRGNGELFF. This chain links TRBV5-1 with TRBJ2-2; 7 bases match TRBD1. J gave up 7 bases and V 3 bases, and 6 bases lay outside the gene matches. CDR1 is SGHRS and CDR2 is YFSETQ in the germline V gene. CDR3 length equals 14 residues.

The J gene is TRBJ1-1, the V gene TRBV9; D not resolved. Germline CDR1 is SGDLS and CDR2 is YYNGEE. The CDR3 runs 11 residues. The ends were cut back, 3 bases at V and 8 bases at J, with 8 bases in the middle. CDR3 sequence (DNA): TGTGCCAGCAGCGCCGGACGGGAAGCTTTCTTT. Protein sequence: CASSAGREAFF.

This chain joins TRBV7-2 and TRBJ1-1; TRBD1 aligns across 7 bases. The CDR3 is 15 residues long. The trim removed 5 bases at V and 2 bases at J, leaving 8 bases unmatched. The germline gives CDR1 SGHTA, CDR2 FQGNSA. In DNA form, the CDR3 reads TGTGCCAGCAGCATCCGACAGGGTGTAAACACTGAAGCTTTCTTT. Protein: CASSIRQGVNTEAFF.

The V and J genes are TRBV18 and TRBJ2-2; no clear D. The CDR3 spans 12 residues. Germline V gene sequence: CDR1 KGHSH, CDR2 LQKENI. Trimming took 3 bases from V and 6 from J, leaving 5 bases between them. The CDR3 reads CASSPYPGELFF. The CDR3 coding sequence is TGTGCCAGCTCACCTTATCCCGGGGAGCTGTTTTTT.

The chain couples TRBV3-1 (or the pseudogene TRBV3-2) to TRBJ1-1; D might be TRBD1 (5 bases). This CDR3 region has 16 residues. Germline CDR1 reads LGHDT; CDR2 reads YNNKEL (reference sequence). Deletions cut 1 base from V and 0 bases from J, with 12 bases between. CDR3 loop: CASSQGAGTMNTEAFF. The CDR3 DNA is TGTGCCAGCAGCCAAGGTGCGGGGACTATGAACACTGAAGCTTTCTTT.